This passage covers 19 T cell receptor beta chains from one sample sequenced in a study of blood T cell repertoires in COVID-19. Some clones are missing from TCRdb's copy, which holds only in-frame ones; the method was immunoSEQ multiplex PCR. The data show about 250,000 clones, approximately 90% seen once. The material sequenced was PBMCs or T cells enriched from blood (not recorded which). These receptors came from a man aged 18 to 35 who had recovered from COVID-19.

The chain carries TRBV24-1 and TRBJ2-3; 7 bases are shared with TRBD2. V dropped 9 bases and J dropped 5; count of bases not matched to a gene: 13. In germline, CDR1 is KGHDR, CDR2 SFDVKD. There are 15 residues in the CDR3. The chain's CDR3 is CATRSGVSRVDTQYF. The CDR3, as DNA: TGTGCCACCCGCAGCGGGGTGTCCCGAGTAGATACGCAGTATTTT.

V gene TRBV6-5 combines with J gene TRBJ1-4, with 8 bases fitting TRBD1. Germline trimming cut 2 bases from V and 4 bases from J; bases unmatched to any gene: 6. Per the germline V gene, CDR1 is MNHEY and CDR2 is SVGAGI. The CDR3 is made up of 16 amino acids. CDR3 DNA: TGTGCCAGCAGTTACGCCCAGGGGGCGAATAATGAAAAACTGTTTTTT. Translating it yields CASSYAQGANNEKLFF.

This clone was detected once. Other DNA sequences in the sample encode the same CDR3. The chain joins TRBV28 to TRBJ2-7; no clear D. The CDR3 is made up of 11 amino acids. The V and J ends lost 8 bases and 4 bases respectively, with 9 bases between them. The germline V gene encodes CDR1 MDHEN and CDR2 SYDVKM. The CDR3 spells CASPNVYEQYF. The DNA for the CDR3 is TGTGCCAGCCCAAATGTTTACGAGCAGTACTTC. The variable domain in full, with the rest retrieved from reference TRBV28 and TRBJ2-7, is DVKVTQSSRYLVKRTGEKVFLECVQDMDHENMFWYRQDPGLGLRLIYFSYDVKMKEKGDIPEGYSVSREKKERFSLILESASTNQTSMYLCASPNVYEQYFGPGTRLTVT.

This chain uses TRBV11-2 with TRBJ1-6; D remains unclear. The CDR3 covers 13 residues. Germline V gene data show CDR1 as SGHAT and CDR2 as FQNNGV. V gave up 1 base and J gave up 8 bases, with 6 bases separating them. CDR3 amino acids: CASSLVHDSPLHF. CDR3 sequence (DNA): TGTGCCAGCAGCTTAGTCCATGATTCACCCCTCCACTTT.

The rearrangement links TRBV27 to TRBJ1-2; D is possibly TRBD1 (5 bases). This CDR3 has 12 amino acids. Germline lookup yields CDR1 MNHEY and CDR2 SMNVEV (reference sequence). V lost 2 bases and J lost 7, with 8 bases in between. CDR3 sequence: CASSLNGGGYTF. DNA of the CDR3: TGTGCCAGCAGTTTAAACGGGGGTGGCTACACCTTC.

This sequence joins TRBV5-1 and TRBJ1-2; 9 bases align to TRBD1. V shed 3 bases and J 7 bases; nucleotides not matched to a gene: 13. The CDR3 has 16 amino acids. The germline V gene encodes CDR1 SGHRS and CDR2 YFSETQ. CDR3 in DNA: TGCGCCAGCAGCTCAACACCGGGACAGGGAACCGGTGGCTACACCTTC. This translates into CASSSTPGQGTGGYTF.

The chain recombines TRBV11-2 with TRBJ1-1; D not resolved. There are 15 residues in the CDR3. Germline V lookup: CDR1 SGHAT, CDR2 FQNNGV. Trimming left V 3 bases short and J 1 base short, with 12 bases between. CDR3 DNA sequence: TGTGCCAGCAGCTTGGTATCGCTTAGGAACACTGAAGCTTTCTTT. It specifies CASSLVSLRNTEAFF.

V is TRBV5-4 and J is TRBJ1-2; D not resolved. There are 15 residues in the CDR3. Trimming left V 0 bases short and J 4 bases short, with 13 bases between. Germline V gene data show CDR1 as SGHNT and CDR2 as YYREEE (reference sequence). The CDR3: CASSLGRGSFYGYTF. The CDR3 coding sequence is TGTGCCAGCAGCTTGGGGCGCGGATCCTTCTATGGCTACACCTTC.

CDR3 protein: CASSPNRGGLDGYTF. The DNA of the CDR3 is TGTGCCAGCTCACCGAATCGGGGGGGGCTGGATGGCTACACCTTC. The chain links TRBV18 to TRBJ1-2, with D perhaps matching TRBD1 (6 bases). The CDR3 runs 15 residues. The germline V gene encodes CDR1 KGHSH and CDR2 LQKENI. With 3 bases removed from V and 6 bases from J, the gap between germline ends came to 17 bases.

The CDR3 here is CASTSYNEQFF. The CDR3 DNA follows: TGTGCCAGTACTTCCTACAATGAGCAGTTCTTC. The rearrangement uses TRBV19 and TRBJ2-1; D unresolved. CDR3 length: 11 residues. Germline CDR1 and CDR2: LNHDA and SQIVND (reference sequence). Trimming took off 7 bases at V and 1 base at J, with 2 bases between the two ends.

The DNA for the CDR3 is TGTGCCAGCAGCGTAGGGCCTAGCGGGGGGACCGGGGAGCTGTTTTTT. The encoded protein is CASSVGPSGGTGELFF. The rearrangement joins TRBV9 to TRBJ2-2; 11 nucleotides align to TRBD2. Germline trimming cut 0 bases from V and 5 bases from J; bases unmatched to any gene: 3. The CDR3 contains 16 residues. The germline V gene encodes CDR1 SGDLS and CDR2 YYNGEE.

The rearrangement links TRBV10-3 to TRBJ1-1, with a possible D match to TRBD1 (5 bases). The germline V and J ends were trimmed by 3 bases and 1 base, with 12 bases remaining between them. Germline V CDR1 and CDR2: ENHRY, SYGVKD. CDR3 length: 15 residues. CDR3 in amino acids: CAISENNRRNTEAFF. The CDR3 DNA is TGTGCCATCAGTGAAAATAACAGGAGGAACACTGAAGCTTTCTTT.

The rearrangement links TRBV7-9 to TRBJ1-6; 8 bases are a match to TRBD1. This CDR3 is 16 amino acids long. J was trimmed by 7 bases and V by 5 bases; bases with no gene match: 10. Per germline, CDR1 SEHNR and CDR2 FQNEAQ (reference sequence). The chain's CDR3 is CASSDHSGQVNSPLHF. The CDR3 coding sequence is TGTGCCAGCAGCGACCACTCGGGACAGGTCAATTCACCCCTCCACTTT.

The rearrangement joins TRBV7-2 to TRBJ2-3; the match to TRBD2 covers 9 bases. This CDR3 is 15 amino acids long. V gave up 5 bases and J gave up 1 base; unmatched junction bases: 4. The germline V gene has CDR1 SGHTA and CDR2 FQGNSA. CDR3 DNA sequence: TGTGCCAGCAGCGGGGCGGGAGGGGGCACAGATACGCAGTATTTT. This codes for CASSGAGGGTDTQYF.

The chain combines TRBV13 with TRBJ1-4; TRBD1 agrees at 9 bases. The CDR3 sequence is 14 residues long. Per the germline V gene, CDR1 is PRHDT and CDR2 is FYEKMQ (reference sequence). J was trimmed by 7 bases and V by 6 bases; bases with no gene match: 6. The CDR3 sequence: CASREQGAGEKLFF. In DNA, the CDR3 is TGTGCCAGCAGGGAACAGGGGGCAGGTGAAAAACTGTTTTTT.

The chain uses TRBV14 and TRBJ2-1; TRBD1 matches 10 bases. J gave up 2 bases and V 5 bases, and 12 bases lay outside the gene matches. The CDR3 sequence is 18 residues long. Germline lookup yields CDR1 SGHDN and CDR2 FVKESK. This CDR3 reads CASSTRDRGRGPYNEQFF. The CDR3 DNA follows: TGTGCCAGCAGCACCCGGGACAGGGGCCGGGGTCCCTACAATGAGCAGTTCTTC.

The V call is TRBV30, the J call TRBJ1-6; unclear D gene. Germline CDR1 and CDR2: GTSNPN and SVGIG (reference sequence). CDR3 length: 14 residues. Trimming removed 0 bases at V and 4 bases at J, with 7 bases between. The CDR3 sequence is CAWSVRGYNSPLHF. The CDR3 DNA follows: TGTGCCTGGAGTGTAAGAGGGTATAATTCACCCCTCCACTTT.

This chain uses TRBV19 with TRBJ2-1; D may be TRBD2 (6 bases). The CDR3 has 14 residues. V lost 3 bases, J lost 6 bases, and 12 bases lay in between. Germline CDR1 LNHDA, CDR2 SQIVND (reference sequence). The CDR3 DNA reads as TGTGCCAGTAGTATTAGACTAGAGGGCAATGAGCAGTTCTTC. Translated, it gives CASSIRLEGNEQFF.

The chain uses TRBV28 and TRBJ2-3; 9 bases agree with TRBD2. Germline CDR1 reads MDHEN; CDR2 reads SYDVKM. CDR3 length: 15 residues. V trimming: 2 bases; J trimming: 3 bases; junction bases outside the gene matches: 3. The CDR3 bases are TGTGCCAGCAGTTTAATGCGGGGGGGGACAGATACGCAGTATTTT. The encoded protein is CASSLMRGGTDTQYF.